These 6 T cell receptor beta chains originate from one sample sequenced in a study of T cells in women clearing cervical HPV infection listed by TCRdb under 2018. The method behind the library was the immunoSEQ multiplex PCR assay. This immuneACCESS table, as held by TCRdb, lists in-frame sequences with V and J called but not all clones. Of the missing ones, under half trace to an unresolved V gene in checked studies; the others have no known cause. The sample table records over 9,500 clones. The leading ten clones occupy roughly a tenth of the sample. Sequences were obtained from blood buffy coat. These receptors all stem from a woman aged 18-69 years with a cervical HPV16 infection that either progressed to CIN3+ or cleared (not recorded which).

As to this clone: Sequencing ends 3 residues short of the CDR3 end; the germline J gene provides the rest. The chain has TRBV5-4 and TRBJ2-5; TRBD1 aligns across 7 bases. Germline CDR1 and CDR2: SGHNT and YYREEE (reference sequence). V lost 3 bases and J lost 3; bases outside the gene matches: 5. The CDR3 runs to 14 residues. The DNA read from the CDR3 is TGTGCCAGCAGCTCCCTTGGACAGGAAGAGACC. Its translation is CASSSLGQEET. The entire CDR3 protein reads CASSSLGQEETQYF.

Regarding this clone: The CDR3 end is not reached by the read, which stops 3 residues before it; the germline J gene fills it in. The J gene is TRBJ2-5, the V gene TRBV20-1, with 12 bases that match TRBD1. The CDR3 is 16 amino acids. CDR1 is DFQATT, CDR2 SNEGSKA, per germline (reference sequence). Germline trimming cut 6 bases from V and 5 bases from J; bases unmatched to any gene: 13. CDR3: CSANHRDRGRRETQYF. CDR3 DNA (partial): TGCAGTGCAAACCACCGGGACAGGGGGCGGAGGGAGACC.

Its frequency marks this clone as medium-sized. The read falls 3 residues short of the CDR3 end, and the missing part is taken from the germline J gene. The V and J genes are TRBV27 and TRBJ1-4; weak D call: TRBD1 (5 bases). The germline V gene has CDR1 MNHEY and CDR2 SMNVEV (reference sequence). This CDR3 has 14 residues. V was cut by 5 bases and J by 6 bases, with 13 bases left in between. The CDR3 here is CASSSGAYDEKLFF. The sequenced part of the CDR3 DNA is TGTGCCAGCAGTAGTGGGGCGTATGATGAAAAA. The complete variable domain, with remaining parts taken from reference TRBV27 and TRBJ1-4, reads EAQVTQNPRYLITVTGKKLTVTCSQNMNHEYMSWYRQDPGLGLRQIYYSMNVEVTDKGDVPEGYKVSRKEKRNFPLILESPSPNQTSLYFCASSSGAYDEKLFFGSGTQLSVL.

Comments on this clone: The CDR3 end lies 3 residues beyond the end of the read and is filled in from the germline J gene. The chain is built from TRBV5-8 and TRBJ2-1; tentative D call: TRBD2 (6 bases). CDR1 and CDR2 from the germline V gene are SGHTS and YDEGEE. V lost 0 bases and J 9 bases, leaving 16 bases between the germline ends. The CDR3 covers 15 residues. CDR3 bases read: TGTGCCAGCAGCTTGGCGCGGGAACCCGGTTCTGAG. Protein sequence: CASSLAREPGSE. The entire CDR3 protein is CASSLAREPGSEQFF.

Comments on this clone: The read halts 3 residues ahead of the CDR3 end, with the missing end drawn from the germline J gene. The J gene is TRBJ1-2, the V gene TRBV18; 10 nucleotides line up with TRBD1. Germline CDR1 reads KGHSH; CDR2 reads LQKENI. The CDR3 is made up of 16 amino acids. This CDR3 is CASSPPVTGGGYDYTF. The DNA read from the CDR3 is TGTGCCAGCTCACCACCGGTGACAGGGGGCGGGTACGAC.

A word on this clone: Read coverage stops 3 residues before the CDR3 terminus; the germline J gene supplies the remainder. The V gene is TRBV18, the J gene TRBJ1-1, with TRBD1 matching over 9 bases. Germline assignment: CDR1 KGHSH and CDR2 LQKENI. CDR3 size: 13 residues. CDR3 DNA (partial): TGTGCCAGCTCACCTGCCGGACAGGGGGAA. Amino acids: CASSPAGQGE. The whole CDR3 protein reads CASSPAGQGEAFF.